Listed here is a single T cell receptor beta chain. This record belongs to a study of blood T cell repertoires in COVID-19. Study context: The cDNA or gDNA used as material had been derived from T cells, B-cell-depleted T cells, or PBMCs.

Original handling: The assay estimated nucleated cells by amplifying reference gene primers. Generated by immunoSEQ multiplex PCR, the TCRdb table keeps only in-frame clones and is missing some. D and trimming were read from the DNA, whereas the V and J calls and clone size are those reported in that table. Among over 200,000 clones listed, 75% to 90% were seen once. Participant ages covered about 18 to 90 years across about 25 US areas. Cohorts were assigned according to the clinical history that participants reported. Germline trimming cut 2 bases from V and 0 bases from J; bases unmatched to any gene: 2. This CDR3 is 15 amino acids long. CDR1 SGHRS and CDR2 YFSETQ come from the germline V gene.

Sequencing used PBMCs or T cells enriched from blood (not recorded which). The chain couples TRBV5-1 to TRBJ2-3, with TRBD2 matching over 8 bases. The receptor was derived from a woman between 45 and 65 years old who had recovered from COVID-19. The CDR3 reads CASSLTSGSTDTQYF. Written as DNA, the CDR3 is TGCGCCAGCAGCTTAACTAGCGGAAGCACAGATACGCAGTATTTT.